This T cell receptor (beta chain) was identified during a study of blood T cell repertoires in COVID-19. Study information: The United States, Italy and Spain provided the acute and convalescent COVID-19 samples. PBMCs, B-cell-depleted T cells, or T cells were the source of the cDNA or gDNA that made up the material.

In the study's own analysis: Reference gene primer amplification in the assay estimated nucleated cell counts. Assay: immunoSEQ multiplex PCR; the TCRdb copy retains only in-frame clones and omits some. The V and J calls and clone size come from that table; D and trimming were worked out from the DNA. The table includes some 100,000 clones, around 85% detected once. Germline V gene data show CDR1 as SGHRS and CDR2 as YFSETQ. Trimming shortened V by 4 bases and J by 8 bases, and 14 bases separated the two germline ends. The CDR3 sequence is 13 residues long. The specimen sequenced was peripheral blood. The sequence was collected from an older woman with acute or convalescent COVID-19. The rearrangement joins TRBV5-1 to TRBJ2-3; D is unresolved. The CDR3 loop reads CASSAHHRCTQYF. In DNA form, the CDR3 reads TGCGCCAGCAGCGCTCATCACAGATGTACGCAGTATTTT.